Presented here are 24 T cell receptor beta chains from one specimen sequenced in a study of T cells in localized non-small cell lung cancer. Profiled with immunoSEQ multiplex PCR; TCRdb holds only in-frame clones, not every one. Here the sample spans tens of thousands of clones, roughly 85% being singletons. The sequences come from peripheral blood, collected before any cancer treatment. Source of these receptors: a male donor aged 60 or over with stage III squamous cell lung carcinoma.

In this sample, this clone turned up once. V is TRBV15 and J is TRBJ1-5; unclear D gene. V lost 3 bases to trimming and J lost 1 base, with 7 bases between them. The CDR3 runs to 14 residues. Germline V lookup: CDR1 LNHNV, CDR2 YYDKDF (reference sequence). CDR3 in amino acids: CATSSYGSNQPQHF. CDR3 DNA: TGTGCCACCAGCAGCTACGGAAGCAATCAGCCCCAGCATTTT.

The CDR3 DNA sequence: TGCAGCGTTGAAGGAACAGGGGTCATGGAGGAGCAGTACTTC. Its translation: CSVEGTGVMEEQYF. V and J are TRBV29-1 and TRBJ2-7; 7 bases agree with TRBD1. CDR1 and CDR2 (germline): SQVTM, ANQGSEA. V shed 1 base, J shed 7 bases, and the junction held 10 bases outside the gene matches. This CDR3 is 14 amino acids long.

The chain combines TRBV19 with TRBJ1-5; D call uncertain. CDR1 is LNHDA and CDR2 is SQIVND in the germline V gene (reference sequence). The V gene lost 8 bases and the J gene lost 0 bases, with 14 bases spanning the gap. This CDR3 contains 15 residues. CDR3 sequence: CASQDGLYSNQPQHF. The CDR3 bases are TGTGCCAGTCAGGACGGACTATATAGCAATCAGCCCCAGCATTTT. Full variable domain (outside the CDR3, taken from reference TRBV19 and TRBJ1-5): DGGITQSPKYLFRKEGQNVTLSCEQNLNHDAMYWYRQDPGQGLRLIYYSQIVNDFQKGDIAEGYSVSREKKESFPLTVTSAQKNPTAFYLCASQDGLYSNQPQHFGDGTRLSIL.

V is TRBV7-7 and J is TRBJ2-5; no definite D call. The germline CDR1 and CDR2 sequences are SSHAT and FNYEAQ (reference sequence). The V gene lost 1 base and the J gene lost 5 bases, with 8 bases spanning the gap. The CDR3 is 13 residues long. The DNA of the CDR3 is TGTGCCAGCAGCTTAGGTGTGGAGGAGACCCAGTACTTC. The encoded protein is CASSLGVEETQYF.

V is TRBV19 and J is TRBJ1-1; the D is unclear. The germline V gene encodes CDR1 LNHDA and CDR2 SQIVND (reference sequence). The V gene lost 5 bases and the J gene lost 6 bases, with 16 bases spanning the gap. This CDR3 is 14 amino acids long. The CDR3: CASSRTARGAEAFF. The CDR3 DNA is TGTGCCAGTAGTCGAACAGCACGAGGAGCTGAAGCTTTCTTT.

The chain joins TRBV5-1 to TRBJ2-2; D unresolved. CDR1 is SGHRS and CDR2 is YFSETQ in the germline V gene. V lost 0 bases to trimming and J lost 3 bases, with 9 bases between them. This CDR3 region has 15 residues. CDR3 protein: CASSLGGKYTGELFF. In nucleotides, the CDR3 is TGCGCCAGCAGCTTGGGGGGTAAATACACCGGGGAGCTGTTTTTT.

In this sample, this clone turned up a few times. J is TRBJ1-2 and V is TRBV5-1; TRBD1 matches at 9 bases. Germline V lookup: CDR1 SGHRS, CDR2 YFSETQ. The CDR3 is 12 residues long. V dropped 4 bases and J dropped 13; count of bases not matched to a gene: 8. CDR3 loop: CASSTGQGRSTF. The CDR3 DNA is TGCGCCAGCAGCACCGGACAGGGGCGTTCCACCTTC.

This rearrangement joins TRBV5-6 to TRBJ2-1; 7 bases align to TRBD1. This CDR3 comprises 15 residues. V was pared by 6 bases and J by 4 bases, with 10 bases of the junction left unmatched. Per the germline V gene, CDR1 is SGHDT and CDR2 is YYEEEE. DNA of the CDR3: TGTGCCAGCACCCCGACAGGGTTCGGGTACAATGAGCAGTTCTTC. Its translation: CASTPTGFGYNEQFF.

The chain combines TRBV10-3 with TRBJ2-3; 9 bases agree with TRBD1. Germline values: CDR1 ENHRY, CDR2 SYGVKD. With 6 bases clipped from V and 5 bases from J, the junction kept 12 bases outside the gene matches. CDR3 length: 16 residues. CDR3 residues: CAIREATGGYIDTQYF. For the CDR3, the DNA is TGTGCCATCAGGGAGGCGACAGGGGGTTACATAGATACGCAGTATTTT.

This clone was recorded a few times. This chain connects TRBV7-2 to TRBJ1-2; the D is unclear. The CDR3 is 13 amino acids. CDR1 is SGHTA and CDR2 is FQGNSA in the germline V gene. V shed 0 bases and J shed 5 bases, with 7 bases lying between them. The CDR3 is CASSLAGPYGYTF. CDR3 nucleotide sequence: TGTGCCAGCAGCTTAGCAGGACCTTATGGCTACACCTTC.

V and J are TRBV7-2 and TRBJ2-1; D ambiguous. The V end was cut by 6 bases, the J end by 3 bases, with 15 bases between. Germline assignment: CDR1 SGHTA and CDR2 FQGNSA. CDR3 length: 15 residues. The CDR3 loop is CASSPVADHYNEQFF. CDR3 sequence (DNA): TGTGCCAGCAGTCCGGTGGCGGACCACTACAATGAGCAGTTCTTC.

The V and J genes are TRBV6-5 and TRBJ2-7; D remains unclear. CDR1 is MNHEY and CDR2 is SVGAGI in the germline V gene. CDR3 size: 15 residues. V gave up 5 bases and J gave up 0 bases, with 14 bases separating them. The CDR3 DNA reads TGTGCCAGCAGTCCTCGGGCCTTCGCCTCCTACGAGCAGTACTTC. It yields the protein CASSPRAFASYEQYF.

This clone was recorded only once. This chain connects TRBV5-4 to TRBJ2-5; 10 nucleotides align to TRBD1. The CDR3 has 15 amino acids. Looked up from germline, CDR1 is SGHNT and CDR2 is YYREEE (reference sequence). V was clipped by 1 base and J by 5 bases; unmatched bases: 5. CDR3 amino acids: CASSLKTGGFETQYF. The CDR3 DNA sequence: TGTGCCAGCAGCTTGAAGACAGGGGGCTTCGAGACCCAGTACTTC.

This clone was recorded only once. The rearrangement uses TRBV7-9 and TRBJ2-3; D is unresolved. The CDR3 is 15 amino acids. Per the germline V gene, CDR1 is SEHNR and CDR2 is FQNEAQ (reference sequence). Trimming removed 5 bases at V and 0 bases at J, with 12 bases between. CDR3 coding DNA: TGTGCCAGCAGCCTACAGATTGGGAGCACAGATACGCAGTATTTT. This encodes CASSLQIGSTDTQYF.

The CDR3 DNA sequence: TGTGCCAGCAGCGTTGGGGGGGACGTGAGAAACACCATATATTTT. Protein sequence: CASSVGGDVRNTIYF. J is TRBJ1-3 and V is TRBV9, with D perhaps TRBD1 (5 bases). The CDR3 runs 15 residues. Trimming took off 2 bases at V and 5 bases at J, with 14 bases between the two ends. From germline, CDR1 is SGDLS and CDR2 YYNGEE.

V and J are TRBV7-8 and TRBJ2-2, with D possibly being TRBD2 (5 bases). The germline gives CDR1 SGHVS, CDR2 FQNEAQ. Trimming cost V 5 bases and J 5 bases, with 15 bases left between them. The CDR3 consists of 15 residues. DNA for the CDR3: TGTGCCAGCAGCCGTTCCGAGCGGCGGACCGGGGAGCTGTTTTTT. It encodes CASSRSERRTGELFF.

The chain couples TRBV7-9 to TRBJ2-7; a possible D gene is TRBD1 (6 bases). The CDR3 loop spans 15 amino acids. V was trimmed by 5 bases and J by 6 bases, leaving 20 bases between them. The germline V gene encodes CDR1 SEHNR and CDR2 FQNEAQ (reference sequence). CDR3 nucleotides: TGTGCCAGCAGCCCACCCGGGGCCAGGGGAACCGAGCAGTACTTC. It is translated as CASSPPGARGTEQYF. The variable domain in full, completed from reference TRBV7-9 and TRBJ2-7, reads DTGVSQNPRHKITKRGQNVTFRCDPISEHNRLYWYRQTLGQGPEFLTYFQNEAQLEKSRLLSDRFSAERPKGSFSTLEIQRTEQGDSAMYLCASSPPGARGTEQYFGPGTRLTVT.

The chain combines TRBV29-1 with TRBJ2-2; 12 nucleotides line up with TRBD2. The CDR3 totals 17 residues. The V gene's germline CDR1 is SQVTM and CDR2 ANQGSEA. Trimming at V came to 6 bases and at J to 0 bases, leaving 8 bases not matched to a gene. This CDR3 reads CSVPWTSGNANTGELFF. The CDR3 DNA sequence: TGCAGCGTCCCATGGACTAGCGGGAACGCGAACACCGGGGAGCTGTTTTTT.

V is TRBV28 and J is TRBJ1-2; D call uncertain. The CDR3 is 14 residues long. Trimming shortened V by 4 bases and J by 2 bases, and 11 bases separated the two germline ends. In germline, CDR1 is MDHEN, CDR2 SYDVKM. DNA for the CDR3: TGTGCCAGCAGTTCCGGTTCGAAAAACTATGGCTACACCTTC. It encodes CASSSGSKNYGYTF.

This chain joins TRBV4-3 and TRBJ2-6, with D possibly being TRBD2 (6 bases). V lost 0 bases to trimming and J lost 0 bases, with 12 bases between them. The CDR3 consists of 18 residues. Germline lookup yields CDR1 LGHNA and CDR2 YSLEER. The CDR3 DNA reads TGCGCCAGCAGCCAAGAGTGGGACTTTGGCTCTGGGGCCAACGTCCTGACTTTC. Protein sequence: CASSQEWDFGSGANVLTF.

The gene calls are TRBV19 and TRBJ1-1; D gene uncertain. Germline assignment: CDR1 LNHDA and CDR2 SQIVND (reference sequence). V lost 4 bases and J lost 1, with 10 bases in between. This CDR3 spans 14 amino acids. The CDR3 sequence: CASSSTGGNTEAFF. In nucleotides, the CDR3 is TGTGCCAGTAGTAGTACCGGAGGGAACACTGAAGCTTTCTTT.

This rearrangement joins TRBV5-1 to TRBJ2-2; either TRBD1 or TRBD2 may fit D (5 bases each). This CDR3 contains 15 residues. CDR1 SGHRS and CDR2 YFSETQ come from the germline V gene. V was shortened by 2 bases and J by 5 bases, with 13 bases between the two germline ends. The CDR3 loop is CASSLGTWGTGELFF. The CDR3 bases are TGCGCCAGCAGCTTAGGGACCTGGGGAACCGGGGAGCTGTTTTTT.

The chain's CDR3 is CASSDREGCYTF. The CDR3 DNA follows: TGTGCCAGCAGTGATCGGGAGGGCTGCTACACCTTC. The genes are TRBV28 and TRBJ1-2; no clear D gene. This CDR3 is 12 amino acids long. The germline gives CDR1 MDHEN, CDR2 SYDVKM. Trimming shortened V by 5 bases and J by 9 bases, and 13 bases separated the two germline ends.

This clone was seen a single time. Relative to the germline gene, one junction end is altered; a read error may explain this. The chain combines TRBV11-2 with TRBJ1-2, with 8 bases matching TRBD1. This CDR3 has 12 amino acids. Germline V lookup: CDR1 SGHAT, CDR2 FQNNGV. The CDR3 DNA follows: TGTGCCAGCAGCATTGGGACAGGCTCATACTCTTTC. Its protein product is CASSIGTGSYSF.